These 2 T cell receptor beta chains were all obtained from the same sample, sequenced in a study of CD8 T cells in ankylosing spondylitis. TCRdb redid the calling of the 5' RACE reads with MiXCR, one entry per CDR3 protein. The sample lists some 250,000 distinct CDR3 sequences; roughly 10% were seen once. Specimen: blood, either unsorted or a sorted T cell fraction (not recorded which). These receptors originate from a male donor with ankylosing spondylitis or in good health (not recorded which).

This clonotype was detected many times. This chain connects TRBV7-8 to TRBJ1-5; 10 bases line up with TRBD1. The V segment lost 5 bases and the J segment 2 bases; nucleotides outside the gene matches: 9. This CDR3 contains 17 residues. Germline V CDR1 and CDR2: SGHVS, FQNEAQ. The CDR3 loop is CASSRRDRGRGNQPQHF. CDR3 bases: TGTGCCAGCAGCAGACGGGACAGGGGTCGAGGCAATCAGCCCCAGCATTTT.

A few counts support this clonotype. V is TRBV27 and J is TRBJ2-3; 9 bases match TRBD2. V lost 6 bases to trimming and J lost 3 bases; unmatched junction nucleotides: 13. Germline V gene data show CDR1 as MNHEY and CDR2 as SMNVEV (reference sequence). The CDR3 length is 17 residues. CDR3 sequence reads: CASRRARREGITDTQYF. The CDR3 coding sequence is TGTGCCAGCAGGCGGGCGAGGCGGGAGGGCATAACAGATACGCAGTATTTT.